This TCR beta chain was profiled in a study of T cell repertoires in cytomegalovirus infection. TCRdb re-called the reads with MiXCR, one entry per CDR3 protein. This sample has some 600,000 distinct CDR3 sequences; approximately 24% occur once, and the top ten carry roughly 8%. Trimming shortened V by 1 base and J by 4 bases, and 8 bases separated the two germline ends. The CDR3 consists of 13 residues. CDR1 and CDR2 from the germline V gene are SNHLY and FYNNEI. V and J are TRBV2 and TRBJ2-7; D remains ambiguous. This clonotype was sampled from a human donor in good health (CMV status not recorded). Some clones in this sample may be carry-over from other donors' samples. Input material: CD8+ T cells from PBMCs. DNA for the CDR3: TGTGCCAGCAGTGAAGGAAAATTTTACGAGCAGTACGTC. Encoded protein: CASSEGKFYEQYV.